Presented here are 22 T cell receptor beta chains from one specimen sequenced in a study of T cells in localized non-small cell lung cancer. Assay: immunoSEQ multiplex PCR; the TCRdb copy retains only in-frame clones and omits some. The sample lists 20,000 to 30,000 clones, 80% to 90% occurring once. The starting material was peripheral blood, obtained before any cancer treatment. The receptors stem from a female donor older than 55 with stage II squamous cell lung carcinoma.

On this clone: Other DNA sequences from this sample encode an identical CDR3 as well. This chain uses TRBV28 with TRBJ1-5; TRBD1 might be the D (6 bases). Trimming removed 9 bases from V and 0 bases from J, with 27 bases in between. The length of the CDR3 is 19 residues. Germline CDR1 and CDR2: MDHEN and SYDVKM. DNA of the CDR3: TGTGCCAGTAACTCCGGCTGGCAGGGGATTGGATATAGCAATCAGCCCCAGCATTTT. Its protein is CASNSGWQGIGYSNQPQHF.

The CDR3 region is CASSVGRSTDTQYF. DNA for the CDR3: TGTGCCAGCAGTGTCGGACGGAGCACAGATACGCAGTATTTT. This chain links TRBV27 with TRBJ2-3; no clear D gene. The CDR3 contains 14 residues. V shed 5 bases and J shed 0 bases, with 9 bases lying between them. The germline gives CDR1 MNHEY, CDR2 SMNVEV (reference sequence).

V gene TRBV5-6 combines with J gene TRBJ2-3; 11 nucleotides match TRBD2. Germline V gene lookup returns CDR1 SGHDT and CDR2 YYEEEE. The length of the CDR3 is 14 residues. The V gene end was trimmed by 4 bases and the J gene end by 7 bases; junction bases not matched to a gene: 5. The CDR3 DNA sequence: TGTGCCAGCAGCGGGGTAGCGGGAGGGTATACGCAGTATTTT. Its protein is CASSGVAGGYTQYF.

The rearrangement uses TRBV4-3 and TRBJ2-7, with 9 bases identical to TRBD2. Looked up from germline, CDR1 is LGHNA and CDR2 is YSLEER. V shed 0 bases, J shed 0 bases, and the junction held 3 bases outside the gene matches. The CDR3 length is 16 residues. The CDR3 coding sequence is TGCGCCAGCAGCCAAGAAAGCGGGGGGCCCTCCTACGAGCAGTACTTC. This encodes CASSQESGGPSYEQYF.

This rearrangement joins TRBV28 to TRBJ2-3, with D maybe TRBD2 (5 bases). This CDR3 spans 15 amino acids. Germline CDR1 reads MDHEN; CDR2 reads SYDVKM. V lost 5 bases, J lost 6 bases, and 18 bases lay in between. The CDR3 region has the DNA TGTGCCAGCAGTCACTCATCAGCGGTTGGTGATACGCAGTATTTT. Translated, it gives CASSHSSAVGDTQYF.

The chain couples TRBV29-1 to TRBJ2-7; D not certain. Per germline, CDR1 SQVTM and CDR2 ANQGSEA. The ends were cut back, 3 bases at V and 2 bases at J, with 5 bases in the middle. The length of the CDR3 is 11 residues. The CDR3 is CSVEVAYEQYF. The CDR3 nucleotides read TGCAGCGTTGAGGTCGCCTACGAGCAGTACTTC.

V is TRBV10-1 and J is TRBJ2-1; D perhaps matches TRBD1 (6 bases). The length of the CDR3 is 15 residues. Trimming took off 4 bases at V and 1 base at J, with 11 bases between the two ends. Looked up from germline, CDR1 is WNHNN and CDR2 is SYGVQD (reference sequence). The DNA of the CDR3 is TGCGCCAGCAGTGGTCAGGGGAAATCCTACAATGAGCAGTTCTTC. Residues: CASSGQGKSYNEQFF.

The J gene is TRBJ2-2, the V gene TRBV25-1, with D unclear. The V end lost 6 bases, the J end lost 5 bases, and 13 bases lay between the germline ends. The CDR3 sequence is 14 residues long. Germline lookup yields CDR1 MGHDK and CDR2 SYGVNS. CDR3 loop: CASSPTLATGELFF. The DNA for the CDR3 is TGTGCCAGCAGCCCAACCCTCGCTACCGGGGAGCTGTTTTTT.

The J gene is TRBJ1-1, the V gene TRBV7-5. TRBV7-5 is labeled a pseudogene. The CDR3 contains 17 residues. The CDR3 sequence: CVRSRRKVDGWNTEAFF. CDR3 sequence (DNA): TGTGTCAGAAGCCGACGCAAGGTCGACGGGTGGAACACTGAAGCTTTCTTT.

The rearrangement joins TRBV2 to TRBJ2-1; D is undetermined. The V gene's germline CDR1 is SNHLY and CDR2 FYNNEI. Trimming pared 7 bases from V and 5 bases from J, leaving 9 bases between. The length of the CDR3 is 12 residues. The DNA of the CDR3 is TGTGCCAGCAAAACAGATAACAATGAGCAGTTCTTC. Amino acids: CASKTDNNEQFF.

This clone was seen once. In DNA form, the CDR3 reads TGTGCCAGCAGTTTCGAGGGACAGGGGGCTTGGGAGCAGTACTTC. Residues: CASSFEGQGAWEQYF. This chain links TRBV28 with TRBJ2-7; 12 nucleotides agree with TRBD1. V shed 3 bases and J 7 bases; nucleotides not matched to a gene: 7. This CDR3 is 15 amino acids long. CDR1 is MDHEN, CDR2 SYDVKM, per germline. The complete variable domain, with remaining parts taken from reference TRBV28 and TRBJ2-7, reads DVKVTQSSRYLVKRTGEKVFLECVQDMDHENMFWYRQDPGLGLRLIYFSYDVKMKEKGDIPEGYSVSREKKERFSLILESASTNQTSMYLCASSFEGQGAWEQYFGPGTRLTVT.

V and J are TRBV2 and TRBJ1-2, with TRBD1 matching over 8 bases. After removal of 4 bases from V and 3 bases from J, the junction contained 1 base not matched to a gene. CDR1 and CDR2 (germline): SNHLY, FYNNEI. CDR3 length: 13 amino acids. The CDR3 sequence: CASSGQGHYGYTF. The CDR3 DNA follows: TGTGCCAGCAGTGGACAGGGGCACTATGGCTACACCTTC. The variable domain in full, completed from reference TRBV2 and TRBJ1-2, reads EPEVTQTPSHQVTQMGQEVILRCVPISNHLYFYWYRQILGQKVEFLVSFYNNEISEKSEIFDDQFSVERPDGSNFTLKIRSTKLEDSAMYFCASSGQGHYGYTFGSGTRLTVV.

The CDR3 spells CASSLTYGRSGNTIYF. Written as DNA, the CDR3 is TGTGCCAGCAGTCTCACTTACGGGAGGTCTGGAAACACCATATATTTT. The chain uses TRBV28 and TRBJ1-3; D is undetermined. Per germline, CDR1 MDHEN and CDR2 SYDVKM. V was trimmed by 5 bases and J by 1 base, leaving 15 bases between them. There are 16 residues in the CDR3.

This rearrangement joins TRBV9 to TRBJ2-1; 8 positions agree with TRBD2. After removal of 3 bases from V and 9 bases from J, the junction contained 23 bases not matched to a gene. Germline CDR1 and CDR2: SGDLS and YYNGEE. The CDR3 has 19 residues. CDR3 bases: TGTGCCAGCAGCGCCCAACCGGGGGGGGCCCGTGGGGTTCTAGGTGAGCAGTTCTTC. Residues: CASSAQPGGARGVLGEQFF.

The chain recombines TRBV7-9 with TRBJ2-7; 9 bases line up with TRBD1. Trimming at V came to 3 bases and at J to 1 base, leaving 16 bases not matched to a gene. This CDR3 comprises 19 residues. CDR1 and CDR2 from the germline V gene are SEHNR and FQNEAQ (reference sequence). The CDR3 region is CASSFGTGSGGRSSYEQYF. CDR3 nucleotides: TGTGCCAGCAGCTTTGGGACAGGGAGTGGCGGAAGGTCGTCCTACGAGCAGTACTTC.

The chain combines TRBV28 with TRBJ2-7; 7 bases are a match to TRBD1. CDR1 is MDHEN, CDR2 SYDVKM, per germline. V lost 10 bases to trimming and J lost 1 base; unmatched junction nucleotides: 7. There are 13 residues in the CDR3. CDR3 in amino acids: CAIQTGESYEQYF. The DNA of the CDR3 is TGTGCCATCCAAACAGGGGAATCCTACGAGCAGTACTTC. Supplemented by reference TRBV28 and TRBJ2-7, the full variable domain reads DVKVTQSSRYLVKRTGEKVFLECVQDMDHENMFWYRQDPGLGLRLIYFSYDVKMKEKGDIPEGYSVSREKKERFSLILESASTNQTSMYLCAIQTGESYEQYFGPGTRLTVT.

In its sample, this clone was seen once. The V gene is TRBV27, the J gene TRBJ2-7, with TRBD1 identical over 7 bases. CDR1 and CDR2 from the germline V gene are MNHEY and SMNVEV (reference sequence). The CDR3 loop spans 13 amino acids. V shed 6 bases, J shed 3 bases, and the junction held 5 bases outside the gene matches. The CDR3, as DNA: TGTGCCAGCAGATTCACAGGGGACTACGAGCAGTACTTC. Amino acid sequence: CASRFTGDYEQYF.

The chain joins TRBV7-9 to TRBJ1-2; possibly TRBD1 for D (6 bases). CDR3 length equals 15 residues. Germline V CDR1 and CDR2: SEHNR, FQNEAQ (reference sequence). Between the trimmed V and J ends, which lost 5 bases and 6 bases, there was a span of 19 bases. The CDR3 region has the DNA TGTGCCAGCAGCGGTTCAGGGGCACTCCGCAATGGCTACACCTTC. It encodes CASSGSGALRNGYTF.

This clone came up once. V usage is TRBV7-2 and J usage is TRBJ1-1; 7 nucleotides line up with TRBD1. Germline CDR1 SGHTA, CDR2 FQGNSA. The CDR3 length is 12 residues. V gave up 5 bases and J gave up 7 bases; unmatched junction bases: 4. For the CDR3, the DNA is TGTGCCAGCAGCCGCAGGGGGGGTGAAGCTTTCTTT. Residues: CASSRRGGEAFF.

The chain has TRBV19 and TRBJ1-5, with D perhaps TRBD1 (6 bases). V was trimmed by 1 base and J by 2 bases, leaving 6 bases between them. The length of the CDR3 is 14 residues. Germline CDR1 LNHDA, CDR2 SQIVND (reference sequence). CDR3 DNA sequence: TGTGCCAGTAGTATAGCAGGGGGCAATCAGCCCCAGCATTTT. Protein product: CASSIAGGNQPQHF.

This clone was seen only a few times. V is TRBV7-9 and J is TRBJ2-1; 9 bases map to TRBD2. Trimming took 3 bases from V and 4 from J; bases not matched to a gene: 7. CDR1 is SEHNR and CDR2 is FQNEAQ in the germline V gene (reference sequence). This CDR3 spans 16 amino acids. Here the CDR3 DNA reads TGTGCCAGCAGCTTCTCTCTAGCGGGGACGTACAATGAGCAGTTCTTC. Translating it yields CASSFSLAGTYNEQFF.

The table lists this clone with a count of one. This chain links TRBV4-3 with TRBJ2-6, with 11 bases identical to TRBD2. The CDR3 has 19 amino acids. The ends lost 0 bases at V and 2 bases at J; junction bases unmatched: 6. Germline V CDR1 and CDR2: LGHNA, YSLEER. The CDR3 here is CASSQEWVAGGPGANVLTF. The CDR3 DNA reads TGCGCCAGCAGCCAAGAATGGGTAGCGGGGGGGCCTGGGGCCAACGTCCTGACTTTC.